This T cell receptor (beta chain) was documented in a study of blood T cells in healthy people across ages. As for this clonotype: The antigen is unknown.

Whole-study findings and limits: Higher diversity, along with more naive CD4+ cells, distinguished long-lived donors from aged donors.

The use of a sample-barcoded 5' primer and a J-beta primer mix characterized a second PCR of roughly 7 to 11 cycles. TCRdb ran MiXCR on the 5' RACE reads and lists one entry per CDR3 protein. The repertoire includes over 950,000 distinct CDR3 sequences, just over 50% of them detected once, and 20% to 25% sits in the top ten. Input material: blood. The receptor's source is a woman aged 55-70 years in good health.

The CDR3 sequence is CSARDLRTSDRGDNEQFF. CDR3 sequence (DNA): TGCAGTGCTAGAGATCTTCGGACCTCGGACAGGGGGGACAATGAGCAGTTCTTC. The chain is built from TRBV20-1 and TRBJ2-1, with 10 bases identical to TRBD1. The CDR3 extends over 18 amino acids. Germline CDR1 and CDR2: DFQATT and SNEGSKA (reference sequence). V was clipped by 0 bases and J by 5 bases; unmatched bases: 13.